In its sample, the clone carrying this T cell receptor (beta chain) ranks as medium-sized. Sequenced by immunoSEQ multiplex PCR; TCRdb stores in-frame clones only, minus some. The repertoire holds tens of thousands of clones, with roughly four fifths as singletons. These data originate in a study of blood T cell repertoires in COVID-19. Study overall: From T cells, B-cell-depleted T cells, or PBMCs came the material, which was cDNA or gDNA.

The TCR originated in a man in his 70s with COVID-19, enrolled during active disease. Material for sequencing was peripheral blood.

The CDR3 DNA is TGTGCCAGCAGTTTACGGGGGTTTGGGCCCCAGCATTTT. This gives the protein CASSLRGFGPQHF. The V call is TRBV27, the J call TRBJ1-5; maybe TRBD1 (5 bases). Looked up from germline, CDR1 is MNHEY and CDR2 is SMNVEV (reference sequence). The CDR3 has 13 residues. The V end lost 2 bases, the J end lost 9 bases, and 11 bases lay between the germline ends.